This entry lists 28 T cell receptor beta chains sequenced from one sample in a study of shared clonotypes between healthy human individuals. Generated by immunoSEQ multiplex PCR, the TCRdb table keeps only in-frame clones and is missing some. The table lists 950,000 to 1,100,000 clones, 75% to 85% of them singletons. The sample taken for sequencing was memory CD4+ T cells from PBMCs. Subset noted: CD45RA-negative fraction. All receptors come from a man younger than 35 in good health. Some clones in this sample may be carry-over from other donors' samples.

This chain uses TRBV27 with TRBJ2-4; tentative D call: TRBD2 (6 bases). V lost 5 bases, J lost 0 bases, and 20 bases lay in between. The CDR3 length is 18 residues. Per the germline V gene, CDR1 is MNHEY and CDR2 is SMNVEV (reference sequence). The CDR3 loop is CASSPSRARGLAKNIQYF. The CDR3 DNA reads TGTGCCAGCAGTCCCTCGAGGGCTCGGGGACTAGCCAAAAACATTCAGTACTTC.

The CDR3 sequence: CASSSSPLAEQYF. DNA of the CDR3: TGTGCCAGCAGTTCCAGTCCCCTAGCGGAGCAGTACTTC. The chain employs TRBV27 and TRBJ2-7; D is possibly TRBD2 (6 bases). V lost 4 bases to trimming and J lost 7 bases, with 14 bases between them. Germline V lookup: CDR1 MNHEY, CDR2 SMNVEV (reference sequence). The CDR3 sequence is 13 residues long.

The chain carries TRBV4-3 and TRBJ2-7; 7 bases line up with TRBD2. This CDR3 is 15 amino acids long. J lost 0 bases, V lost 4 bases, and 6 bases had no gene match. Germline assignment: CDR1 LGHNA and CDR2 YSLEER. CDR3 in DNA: TGCGCCAGCAGCCGAACTAGCGACTCCTCCTACGAGCAGTACTTC. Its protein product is CASSRTSDSSYEQYF.

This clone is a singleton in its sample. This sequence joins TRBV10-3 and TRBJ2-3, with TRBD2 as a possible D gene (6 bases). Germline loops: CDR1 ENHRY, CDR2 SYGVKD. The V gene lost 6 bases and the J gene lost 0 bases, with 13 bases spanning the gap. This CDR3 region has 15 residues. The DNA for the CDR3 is TGTGCCATCAGGCCTCGGGAGTCGAGCACAGATACGCAGTATTTT. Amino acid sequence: CAIRPRESSTDTQYF.

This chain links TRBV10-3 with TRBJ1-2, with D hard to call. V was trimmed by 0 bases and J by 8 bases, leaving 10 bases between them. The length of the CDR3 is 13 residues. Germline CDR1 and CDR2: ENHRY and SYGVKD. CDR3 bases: TGTGCCATCAGTGAGTCGATTATAGGGGGCTACACCTTC. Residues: CAISESIIGGYTF.

The CDR3 nucleotides are TGTGCCAGCAGATCCCCGGGAGGGGAGTTCTTC. This translates into CASRSPGGEFF. The chain combines TRBV28 with TRBJ2-1; 8 nucleotides align to TRBD2. Germline V gene data show CDR1 as MDHEN and CDR2 as SYDVKM. The CDR3 loop spans 11 amino acids. V shed 6 bases, J shed 14 bases, and the junction held 6 bases outside the gene matches.

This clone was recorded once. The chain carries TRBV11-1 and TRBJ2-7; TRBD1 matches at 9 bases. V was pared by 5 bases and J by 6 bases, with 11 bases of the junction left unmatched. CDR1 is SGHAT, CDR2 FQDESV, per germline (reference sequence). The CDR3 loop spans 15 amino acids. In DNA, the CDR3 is TGTGCCAGCAGCCCTGCGGGGACAGGGAACGGCGAGCAGTACTTC. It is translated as CASSPAGTGNGEQYF.

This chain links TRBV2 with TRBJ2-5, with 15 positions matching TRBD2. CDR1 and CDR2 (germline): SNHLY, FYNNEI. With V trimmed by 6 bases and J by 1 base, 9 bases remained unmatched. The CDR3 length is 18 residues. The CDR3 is CASRARTSGRASQETQYF. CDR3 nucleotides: TGTGCCAGCAGGGCCCGGACTAGCGGGAGGGCCTCCCAAGAGACCCAGTACTTC.

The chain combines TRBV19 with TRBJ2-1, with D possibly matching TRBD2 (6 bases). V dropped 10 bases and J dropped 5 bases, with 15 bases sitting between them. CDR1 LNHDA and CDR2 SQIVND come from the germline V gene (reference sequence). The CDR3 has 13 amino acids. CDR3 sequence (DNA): TGTGCCACTCACGGGAGAGCGGACAATGAGCAGTTCTTC. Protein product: CATHGRADNEQFF.

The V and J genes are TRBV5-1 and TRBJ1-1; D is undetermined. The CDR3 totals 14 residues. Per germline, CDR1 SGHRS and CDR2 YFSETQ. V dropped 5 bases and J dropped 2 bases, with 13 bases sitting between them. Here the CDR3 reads CASSPQQTNTEAFF. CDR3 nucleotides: TGCGCCAGCAGTCCCCAACAAACCAACACTGAAGCTTTCTTT.

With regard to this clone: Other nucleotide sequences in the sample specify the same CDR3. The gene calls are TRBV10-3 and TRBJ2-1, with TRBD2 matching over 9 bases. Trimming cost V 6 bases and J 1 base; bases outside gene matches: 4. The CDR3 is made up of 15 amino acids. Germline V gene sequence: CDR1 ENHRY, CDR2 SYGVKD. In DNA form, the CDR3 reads TGTGCCATCAGCCTGACTAGCGGTTCCTACAATGAGCAGTTCTTC. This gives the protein CAISLTSGSYNEQFF.

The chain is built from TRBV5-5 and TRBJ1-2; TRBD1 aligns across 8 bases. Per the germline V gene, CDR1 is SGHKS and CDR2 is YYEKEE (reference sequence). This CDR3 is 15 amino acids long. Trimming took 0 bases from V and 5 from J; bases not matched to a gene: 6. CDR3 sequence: CASSLAGTGTYGYTF. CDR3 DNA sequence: TGTGCCAGCAGCTTGGCCGGGACAGGAACTTATGGCTACACCTTC.

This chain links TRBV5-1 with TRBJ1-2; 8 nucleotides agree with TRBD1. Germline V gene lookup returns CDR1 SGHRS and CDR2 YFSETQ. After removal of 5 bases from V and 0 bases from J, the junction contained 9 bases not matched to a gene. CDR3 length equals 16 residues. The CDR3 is CASRRETGATNYGYTF. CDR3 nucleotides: TGCGCCAGCAGACGGGAGACAGGGGCGACTAACTATGGCTACACCTTC.

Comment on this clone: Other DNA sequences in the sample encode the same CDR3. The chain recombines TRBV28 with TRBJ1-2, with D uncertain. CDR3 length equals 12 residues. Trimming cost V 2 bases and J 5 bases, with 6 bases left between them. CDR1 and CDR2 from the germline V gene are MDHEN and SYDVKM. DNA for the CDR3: TGTGCCAGCAGTTTAGGCGGTTATGGCTACACCTTC. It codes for CASSLGGYGYTF.

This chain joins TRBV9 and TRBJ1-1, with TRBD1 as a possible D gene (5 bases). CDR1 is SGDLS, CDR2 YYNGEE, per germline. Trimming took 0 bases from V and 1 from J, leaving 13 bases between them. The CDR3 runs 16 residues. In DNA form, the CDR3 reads TGTGCCAGCAGCGTAGTAGGGGCGCCCGCGAACACTGAAGCTTTCTTT. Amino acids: CASSVVGAPANTEAFF.

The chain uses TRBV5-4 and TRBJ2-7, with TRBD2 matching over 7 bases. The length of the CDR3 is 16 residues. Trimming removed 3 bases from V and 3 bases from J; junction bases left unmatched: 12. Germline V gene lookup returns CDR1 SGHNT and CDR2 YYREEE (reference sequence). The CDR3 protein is CASSWGSGTTVYEQYF. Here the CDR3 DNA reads TGTGCCAGCAGCTGGGGATCCGGGACTACCGTCTACGAGCAGTACTTC.

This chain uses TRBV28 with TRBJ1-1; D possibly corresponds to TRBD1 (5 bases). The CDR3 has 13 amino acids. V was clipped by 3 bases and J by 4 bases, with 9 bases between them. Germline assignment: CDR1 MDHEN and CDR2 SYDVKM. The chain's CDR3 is CASSFSGPTEAFF. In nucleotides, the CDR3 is TGTGCCAGCAGTTTTTCAGGGCCCACTGAAGCTTTCTTT.

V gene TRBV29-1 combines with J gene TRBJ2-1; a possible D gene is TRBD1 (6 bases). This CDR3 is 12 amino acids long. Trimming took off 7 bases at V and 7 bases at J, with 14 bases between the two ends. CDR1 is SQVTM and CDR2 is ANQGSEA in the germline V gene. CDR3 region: CSEFSGENEQFF. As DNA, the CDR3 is TGCAGCGAATTTTCAGGGGAGAATGAGCAGTTCTTC.

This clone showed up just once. The CDR3 reads CASTPSGPSTDTQYF. The CDR3 DNA is TGTGCCAGCACCCCTAGCGGGCCTAGCACAGATACGCAGTATTTT. The chain links TRBV28 to TRBJ2-3; 8 nucleotides line up with TRBD2. This CDR3 comprises 15 residues. Germline-derived CDR1 and CDR2 are MDHEN and SYDVKM. The V gene end was trimmed by 7 bases and the J gene end by 0 bases; junction bases not matched to a gene: 6.

The CDR3 sequence: CASSFHRAPQHF. The CDR3 DNA reads TGTGCCAGCAGCTTCCATAGGGCGCCCCAGCATTTT. This chain connects TRBV13 to TRBJ1-5, with D uncertain. Trimming cost V 3 bases and J 9 bases, with 9 bases left between them. This CDR3 spans 12 amino acids. Germline CDR1 reads PRHDT; CDR2 reads FYEKMQ (reference sequence).

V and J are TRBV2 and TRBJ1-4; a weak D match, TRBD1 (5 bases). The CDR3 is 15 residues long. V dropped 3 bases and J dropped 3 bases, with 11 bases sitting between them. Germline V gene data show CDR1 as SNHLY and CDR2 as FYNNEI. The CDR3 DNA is TGTGCCAGCAGTGATTTTGGGGGGTCTAATGAAAAACTGTTTTTT. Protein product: CASSDFGGSNEKLFF.

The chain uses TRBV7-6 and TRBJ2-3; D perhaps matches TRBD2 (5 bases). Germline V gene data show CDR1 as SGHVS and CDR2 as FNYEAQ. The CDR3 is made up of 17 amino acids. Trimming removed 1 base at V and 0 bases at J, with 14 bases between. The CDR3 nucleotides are TGTGCCAGCAGCTTAGGCCGAGACTACCCCAGCACAGATACGCAGTATTTT. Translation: CASSLGRDYPSTDTQYF.

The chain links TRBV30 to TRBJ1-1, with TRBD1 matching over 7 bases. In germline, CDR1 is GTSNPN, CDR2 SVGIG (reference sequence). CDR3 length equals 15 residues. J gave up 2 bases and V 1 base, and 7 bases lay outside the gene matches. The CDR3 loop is CAWSARGSLNTEAFF. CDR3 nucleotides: TGTGCCTGGAGTGCCAGGGGGAGTCTTAACACTGAAGCTTTCTTT.

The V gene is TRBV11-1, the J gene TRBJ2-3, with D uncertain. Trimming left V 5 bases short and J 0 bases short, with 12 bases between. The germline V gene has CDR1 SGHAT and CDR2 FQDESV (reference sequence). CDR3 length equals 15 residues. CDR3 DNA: TGTGCCAGCAGCCGCCAGACCTGGAGCACAGATACGCAGTATTTT. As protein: CASSRQTWSTDTQYF.

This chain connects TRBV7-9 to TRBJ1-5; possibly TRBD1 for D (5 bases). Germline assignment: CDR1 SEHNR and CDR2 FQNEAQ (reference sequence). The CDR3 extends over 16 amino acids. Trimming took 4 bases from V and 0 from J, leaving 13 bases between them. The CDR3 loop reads CASSSSGAVSNQPQHF. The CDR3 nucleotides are TGTGCCAGCAGCTCCTCCGGGGCAGTTAGCAATCAGCCCCAGCATTTT.

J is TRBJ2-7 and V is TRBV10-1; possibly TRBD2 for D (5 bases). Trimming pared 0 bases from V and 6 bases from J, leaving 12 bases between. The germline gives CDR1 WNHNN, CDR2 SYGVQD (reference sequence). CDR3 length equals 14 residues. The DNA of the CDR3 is TGCGCCAGCAGTGAGTCGGGCACCGCGGGCGAGCAGTACTTC. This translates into CASSESGTAGEQYF.

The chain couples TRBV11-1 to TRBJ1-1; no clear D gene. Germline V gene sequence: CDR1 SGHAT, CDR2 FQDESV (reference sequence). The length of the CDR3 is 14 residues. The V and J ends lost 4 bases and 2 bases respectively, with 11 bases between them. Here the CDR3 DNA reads TGTGCCAGCAGCTCTTTCCGGGTTAACACTGAAGCTTTCTTT. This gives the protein CASSSFRVNTEAFF. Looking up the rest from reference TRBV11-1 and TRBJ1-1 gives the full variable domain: EAEVAQSPRYKITEKSQAVAFWCDPISGHATLYWYRQILGQGPELLVQFQDESVVDDSQLPKDRFSAERLKGVDSTLKIQPAELGDSAMYLCASSSFRVNTEAFFGQGTRLTVV.

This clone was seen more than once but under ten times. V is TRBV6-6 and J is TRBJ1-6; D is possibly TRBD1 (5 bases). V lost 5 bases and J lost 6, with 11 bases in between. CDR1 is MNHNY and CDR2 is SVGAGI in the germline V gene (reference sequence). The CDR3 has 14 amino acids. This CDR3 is CASSARDSNSPLHF. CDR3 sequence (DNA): TGTGCCAGCAGTGCGCGGGACTCTAATTCACCCCTCCACTTT.